The 4 T cell receptor beta chains presented below share a single source sample, sequenced in a study of identical twins. TCRdb redid the calling of the 5' RACE reads with MiXCR, one entry per CDR3 protein. The table has 700,000 or so distinct CDR3 sequences, about 9.4% seen once. These same records also appear under a second study, on yellow fever vaccine responses in identical twins.

The specimen was PBMCs. All receptors come from a woman aged 18 to 35 in good health.

The chain links TRBV6-5 to TRBJ2-3; either TRBD1 or TRBD2 may supply D (5 bases each). This CDR3 is 15 amino acids long. Trimming took off 2 bases at V and 0 bases at J, with 9 bases between the two ends. Per germline, CDR1 MNHEY and CDR2 SVGAGI. This chain's CDR3 is CASSYKGPSTDTQYF. In DNA form, the CDR3 reads TGTGCCAGCAGTTACAAGGGACCTAGCACAGATACGCAGTATTTT.

The chain combines TRBV6-5 with TRBJ2-5; 10 bases are a match to TRBD2. V gave up 1 base and J gave up 6 bases; unmatched junction bases: 5. Germline V gene sequence: CDR1 MNHEY, CDR2 SVGAGI. The CDR3 covers 15 residues. The CDR3 here is CASSYFASGGQTQYF. DNA for the CDR3: TGTGCCAGCAGTTACTTCGCTAGCGGGGGACAGACCCAGTACTTC.

Ten or more counts support this clonotype. The chain couples TRBV6-1 to TRBJ2-1; tentatively, D is TRBD2 (5 bases). Germline-derived CDR1 and CDR2 are MNHNS and SASEGT. The CDR3 spans 14 residues. Trimming took off 5 bases at V and 3 bases at J, with 11 bases between the two ends. The CDR3 sequence: CASSPTAGYNEQFF. DNA of the CDR3: TGTGCCAGCAGTCCGACGGCGGGCTACAATGAGCAGTTCTTC.

This clonotype was counted only a few times. The chain uses TRBV2 and TRBJ2-7; D call uncertain. In germline, CDR1 is SNHLY, CDR2 FYNNEI. This CDR3 region has 14 residues. Trimming pared 7 bases from V and 3 bases from J, leaving 16 bases between. CDR3 nucleotides: TGTGCCAGCATGTTGTTGGACGCTAGCTACGAGCAGTACTTC. This encodes CASMLLDASYEQYF.